These 17 T cell receptor beta chains originate from one sample sequenced in a study of cytomegalovirus exposure and HLA in healthy donors (dated by TCRdb to 2017 to 2019). The method behind the library was the immunoSEQ multiplex PCR assay. The source is immuneACCESS, and TCRdb retained only in-frame sequences with V and J called. Part of the clones is not carried over; for the studies checked, unresolved V genes explain less than half of this, and the remainder is unexplained. The sample has 150,000 to 200,000 clones on record, around 85% of them singletons. About a sixth of the sample belongs to the ten largest clones. Material for sequencing was PBMCs. These receptors all stem from a man between 18 and 35 years old in good health and CMV-seropositive.

V and J are TRBV30 and TRBJ1-1; weak D call: TRBD1 (5 bases). Per the germline V gene, CDR1 is GTSNPN and CDR2 is SVGIG (reference sequence). V lost 3 bases and J lost 4, with 12 bases in between. The CDR3 sequence is 13 residues long. Here the CDR3 DNA reads TGTGCCTGGAGGGTGGGGCCCGGCACTGAAGCTTTCTTT. Encoded protein: CAWRVGPGTEAFF.

This clone was counted a single time. The gene calls are TRBV6-5 and TRBJ2-7; TRBD1 matches 8 bases. The CDR3 covers 13 residues. CDR1 MNHEY and CDR2 SVGAGI come from the germline V gene. V gave up 4 bases and J gave up 6 bases; unmatched junction bases: 5. The CDR3 nucleotides are TGTGCCAGCAGTTCTACAGGGGGAGGCGAGCAGTACTTC. Amino acid sequence: CASSSTGGGEQYF.

The chain has TRBV29-1 and TRBJ1-1; possible D gene TRBD1, 5 bases. Germline-derived CDR1 and CDR2 are SQVTM and ANQGSEA. Trimming left V 6 bases short and J 7 bases short, with 15 bases between. The CDR3 consists of 12 residues. CDR3 sequence reads: CSVPADQGEAFF. The CDR3 coding sequence is TGCAGCGTCCCGGCGGATCAGGGTGAAGCTTTCTTT.

This chain connects TRBV9 to TRBJ2-7; maybe TRBD1 (6 bases). The CDR3 is made up of 13 amino acids. Per the germline V gene, CDR1 is SGDLS and CDR2 is YYNGEE. The V end lost 0 bases, the J end lost 5 bases, and 9 bases lay between the germline ends. The CDR3 sequence is CASSVASGDEQYF. Written as DNA, the CDR3 is TGTGCCAGCAGCGTAGCTTCAGGGGACGAGCAGTACTTC.

For the CDR3, the DNA is TGTGCCAGCAGCTTAAATGGGGGGGGCGTGAGCACTGAAGCTTTCTTT. This sequence encodes CASSLNGGGVSTEAFF. The chain uses TRBV7-2 and TRBJ1-1; possibly TRBD1 for D (6 bases). The CDR3 sequence is 16 residues long. In germline, CDR1 is SGHTA, CDR2 FQGNSA. Trimming pared 2 bases from V and 4 bases from J, leaving 17 bases between.

The chain links TRBV7-9 to TRBJ2-1; the D is unclear. The CDR3 extends over 18 amino acids. The germline V gene has CDR1 SEHNR and CDR2 FQNEAQ (reference sequence). V shed 5 bases and J shed 2 bases, with 22 bases lying between them. This CDR3 is CASSPIIALSTPYNEQFF. The CDR3 DNA sequence: TGTGCCAGCAGCCCCATTATAGCTCTTAGCACCCCCTACAATGAGCAGTTCTTC.

This chain connects TRBV19 to TRBJ2-7; 10 bases agree with TRBD1. With 5 bases clipped from V and 2 bases from J, the junction kept 6 bases outside the gene matches. Germline CDR1 reads LNHDA; CDR2 reads SQIVND (reference sequence). The CDR3 runs 15 residues. CDR3 sequence reads: CASSPRTGGTYEQYF. The DNA for the CDR3 is TGTGCCAGTAGTCCGCGGACAGGGGGGACCTACGAGCAGTACTTC.

This chain joins TRBV27 and TRBJ1-5; D ambiguous. The germline CDR1 and CDR2 sequences are MNHEY and SMNVEV (reference sequence). The V end was cut by 6 bases, the J end by 0 bases, with 9 bases between. There are 14 residues in the CDR3. CDR3 amino acids: CASRRGNSNQPQHF. The CDR3 DNA follows: TGTGCCAGCAGGCGGGGAAATAGCAATCAGCCCCAGCATTTT.

The chain links TRBV10-3 to TRBJ2-7, with TRBD1 identical over 9 bases. Germline V gene sequence: CDR1 ENHRY, CDR2 SYGVKD. The CDR3 has 12 amino acids. Trimming cost V 10 bases and J 6 bases; bases outside gene matches: 7. The CDR3 DNA follows: TGTGCCACCGGACAGGGGATTCGCGAGCAGTACTTC. Translation gives CATGQGIREQYF.

The chain has TRBV18 and TRBJ2-7; 7 bases agree with TRBD1. Germline values: CDR1 KGHSH, CDR2 LQKENI. There are 13 residues in the CDR3. With V trimmed by 1 base and J by 7 bases, 4 bases remained unmatched. CDR3 in amino acids: CASSPQGAQEQYF. CDR3 nucleotide sequence: TGTGCCAGCTCACCACAGGGGGCCCAAGAGCAGTACTTC.

J is TRBJ1-1 and V is TRBV27, with unresolved D. This CDR3 has 14 amino acids. V lost 5 bases to trimming and J lost 2 bases, with 12 bases between them. CDR1 and CDR2 from the germline V gene are MNHEY and SMNVEV (reference sequence). Here the CDR3 reads CASSAGGRNTEAFF. Here the CDR3 DNA reads TGTGCCAGCAGTGCTGGCGGCCGCAACACTGAAGCTTTCTTT.

V and J are TRBV7-9 and TRBJ2-3, with 7 bases aligning to TRBD1. CDR1 is SEHNR, CDR2 FQNEAQ, per germline (reference sequence). Trimming cost V 4 bases and J 2 bases; bases outside gene matches: 3. This CDR3 region has 14 residues. The CDR3 region is CASSWDSYTDTQYF. CDR3 nucleotide sequence: TGTGCCAGCAGCTGGGACAGCTACACAGATACGCAGTATTTT.

J is TRBJ2-5 and V is TRBV28, with TRBD1 matching over 7 bases. CDR1 and CDR2 from the germline V gene are MDHEN and SYDVKM. J was trimmed by 7 bases and V by 3 bases; bases with no gene match: 5. This CDR3 comprises 13 residues. The CDR3 is CASSFTGEGTQYF. The CDR3 nucleotides are TGTGCCAGCAGTTTCACAGGGGAAGGGACCCAGTACTTC. Full variable domain (missing parts from reference TRBV28 and TRBJ2-5): DVKVTQSSRYLVKRTGEKVFLECVQDMDHENMFWYRQDPGLGLRLIYFSYDVKMKEKGDIPEGYSVSREKKERFSLILESASTNQTSMYLCASSFTGEGTQYFGPGTRLLVL.

This rearrangement joins TRBV5-4 to TRBJ2-7, with 7 bases lining up with TRBD1. Germline V gene data show CDR1 as SGHNT and CDR2 as YYREEE (reference sequence). This CDR3 comprises 14 residues. V lost 2 bases and J lost 4; bases outside the gene matches: 6. The CDR3 DNA reads as TGTGCCAGCAGCTTACCGGGACAGTCGTACGAGCAGTACTTC. As protein: CASSLPGQSYEQYF.

The chain links TRBV18 to TRBJ2-3; D is undetermined. The CDR3 runs to 12 residues. V lost 8 bases and J 3 bases, leaving 9 bases between the germline ends. Germline CDR1 KGHSH, CDR2 LQKENI. CDR3 sequence reads: CASLEGTDTQYF. The CDR3 DNA sequence: TGTGCCAGCCTAGAAGGAACAGATACGCAGTATTTT.

There are a few counts of this clone. The rearrangement uses TRBV30 and TRBJ1-2; D ambiguous. Trimming removed 3 bases from V and 3 bases from J, with 11 bases in between. The CDR3 runs 13 residues. Germline lookup yields CDR1 GTSNPN and CDR2 SVGIG (reference sequence). The CDR3 bases are TGTGCCTGGAGAGGAGGGTCATACTATGGCTACACCTTC. Amino acids: CAWRGGSYYGYTF.

The genes are TRBV7-3 and TRBJ1-5; D is uncertain. The germline V gene has CDR1 SGHTA and CDR2 FQGTGA. The CDR3 totals 19 residues. Trimming removed 2 bases at V and 1 base at J, with 21 bases between. The DNA for the CDR3 is TGTGCCAGCAGCTTACGACTATCTGGGTCTCGCGGGAGCAATCAGCCCCAGCATTTT. Protein sequence: CASSLRLSGSRGSNQPQHF.